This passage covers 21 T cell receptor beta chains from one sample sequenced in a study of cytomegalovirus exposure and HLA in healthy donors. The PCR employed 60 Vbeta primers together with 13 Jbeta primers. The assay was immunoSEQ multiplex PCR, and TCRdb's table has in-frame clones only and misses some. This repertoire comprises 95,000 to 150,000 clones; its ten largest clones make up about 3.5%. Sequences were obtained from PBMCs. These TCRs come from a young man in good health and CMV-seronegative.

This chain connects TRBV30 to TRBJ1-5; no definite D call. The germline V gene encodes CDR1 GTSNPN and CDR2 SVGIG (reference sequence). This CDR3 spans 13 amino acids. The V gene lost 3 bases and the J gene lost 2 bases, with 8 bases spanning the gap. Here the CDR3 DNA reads TGTGCCTGGAGCCTGTCAGGCAATCAGCCCCAGCATTTT. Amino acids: CAWSLSGNQPQHF. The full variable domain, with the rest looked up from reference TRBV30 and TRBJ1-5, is SQTIHQWPATLVQPVGSPLSLECTVEGTSNPNLYWYRQAAGRGLQLLFYSVGIGQISSEVPQNLSASRPQDRQFILSSKKLLLSDSGFYLCAWSLSGNQPQHFGDGTRLSIL.

Written as DNA, the CDR3 is TGTGCCTGGAAAGCACAGGGGGCGTTCTACGAGCAGTACTTC. Amino acid sequence: CAWKAQGAFYEQYF. V is TRBV30 and J is TRBJ2-7; 9 bases fit TRBD1. The CDR3 sequence is 14 residues long. Germline V gives CDR1 GTSNPN, CDR2 SVGIG (reference sequence). V lost 4 bases and J lost 3; bases outside the gene matches: 7.

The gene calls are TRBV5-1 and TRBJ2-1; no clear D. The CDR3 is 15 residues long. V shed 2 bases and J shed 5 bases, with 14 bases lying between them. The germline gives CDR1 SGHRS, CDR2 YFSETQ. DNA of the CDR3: TGCGCCAGCAGCTTACTGCTATCTAGAGACAATGAGCAGTTCTTC. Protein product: CASSLLLSRDNEQFF.

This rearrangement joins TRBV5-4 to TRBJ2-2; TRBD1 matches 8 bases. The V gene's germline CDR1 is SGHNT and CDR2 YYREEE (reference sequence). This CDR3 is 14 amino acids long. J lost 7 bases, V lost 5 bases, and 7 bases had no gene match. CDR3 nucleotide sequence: TGTGCCAGCAGTCCGGACAGGGCAGGCGGGGAGCTGTTTTTT. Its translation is CASSPDRAGGELFF.

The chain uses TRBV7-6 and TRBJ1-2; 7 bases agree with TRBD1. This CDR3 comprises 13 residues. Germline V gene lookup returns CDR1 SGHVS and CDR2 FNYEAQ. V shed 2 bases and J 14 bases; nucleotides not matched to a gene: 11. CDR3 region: CASSLSGTEHKTF. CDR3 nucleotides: TGTGCCAGCAGCTTATCGGGGACAGAGCATAAAACCTTC.

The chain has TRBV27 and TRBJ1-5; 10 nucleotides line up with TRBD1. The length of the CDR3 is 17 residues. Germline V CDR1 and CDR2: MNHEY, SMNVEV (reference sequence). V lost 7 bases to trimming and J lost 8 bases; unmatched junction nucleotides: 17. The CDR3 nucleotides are TGTGCCAGCAAGGGTATGACAGGGGGCGATTCTTGGGAGCCCCAGCATTTT. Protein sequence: CASKGMTGGDSWEPQHF.

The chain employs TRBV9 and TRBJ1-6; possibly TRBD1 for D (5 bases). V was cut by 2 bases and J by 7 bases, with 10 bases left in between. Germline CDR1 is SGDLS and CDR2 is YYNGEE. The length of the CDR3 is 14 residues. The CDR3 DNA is TGTGCCAGCAGCGTGTCCAGGGCAAATTCACCCCTCCACTTT. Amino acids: CASSVSRANSPLHF.

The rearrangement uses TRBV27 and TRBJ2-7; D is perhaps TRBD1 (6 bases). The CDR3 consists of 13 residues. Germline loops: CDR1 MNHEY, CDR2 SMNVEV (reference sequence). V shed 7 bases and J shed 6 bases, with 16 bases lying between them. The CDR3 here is CASKQGTGFEQYF. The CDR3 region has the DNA TGTGCCAGCAAACAGGGAACAGGTTTCGAGCAGTACTTC.

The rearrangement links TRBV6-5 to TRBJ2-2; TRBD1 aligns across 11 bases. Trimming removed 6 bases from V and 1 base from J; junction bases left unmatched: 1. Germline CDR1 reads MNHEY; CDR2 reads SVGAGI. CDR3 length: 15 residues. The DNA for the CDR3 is TGTGCCAGCAGGGGGACAGGGGGGAACACCGGGGAGCTGTTTTTT. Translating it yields CASRGTGGNTGELFF.

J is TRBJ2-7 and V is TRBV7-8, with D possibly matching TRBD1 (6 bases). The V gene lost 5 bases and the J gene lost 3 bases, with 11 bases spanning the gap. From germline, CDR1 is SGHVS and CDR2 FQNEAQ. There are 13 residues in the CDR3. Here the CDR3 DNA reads TGTGCCAGCAGCCTACAACAGGGCTACGAGCAGTACTTC. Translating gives CASSLQQGYEQYF.

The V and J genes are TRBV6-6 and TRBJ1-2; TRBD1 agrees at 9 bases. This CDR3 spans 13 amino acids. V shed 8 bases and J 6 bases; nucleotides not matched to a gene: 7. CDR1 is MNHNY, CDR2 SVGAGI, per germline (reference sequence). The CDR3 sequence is CASYTGGGNGYTF. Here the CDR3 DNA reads TGTGCCAGCTATACAGGGGGCGGGAATGGCTACACCTTC.

For the CDR3, the DNA is TGTGCCAGCAGTCAATCACGGGGTGCACATCAGCCCCAGCATTTT. It yields the protein CASSQSRGAHQPQHF. The V call is TRBV27, the J call TRBJ1-5, with no clear D. V was shortened by 5 bases and J by 5 bases, with 16 bases between the two germline ends. The CDR3 covers 15 residues. Germline loops: CDR1 MNHEY, CDR2 SMNVEV (reference sequence).

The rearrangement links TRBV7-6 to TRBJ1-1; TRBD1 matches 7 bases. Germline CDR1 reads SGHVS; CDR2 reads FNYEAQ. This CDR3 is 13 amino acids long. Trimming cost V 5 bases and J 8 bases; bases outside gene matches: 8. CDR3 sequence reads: CASSVGQITEAFF. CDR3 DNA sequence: TGTGCCAGCAGCGTGGGACAGATCACCGAAGCTTTCTTT. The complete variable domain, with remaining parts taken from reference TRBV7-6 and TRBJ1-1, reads GAGVSQSPRYKVTKRGQDVALRCDPISGHVSLYWYRQALGQGPEFLTYFNYEAQQDKSGLPNDRFSAERPEGSISTLTIQRTEQRDSAMYRCASSVGQITEAFFGQGTRLTVV.

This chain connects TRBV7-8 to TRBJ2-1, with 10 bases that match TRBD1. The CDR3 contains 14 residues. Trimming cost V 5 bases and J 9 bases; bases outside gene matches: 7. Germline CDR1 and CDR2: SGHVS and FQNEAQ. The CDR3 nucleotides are TGTGCCAGCAGCAGGGACAGGGGAGGGGGTGAGCAGTTCTTC. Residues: CASSRDRGGGEQFF.

CDR3 in DNA: TGCGCCAGCAGCCAAGGCCTGCGGGATGGCTACACCTTC. Protein: CASSQGLRDGYTF. This chain connects TRBV4-1 to TRBJ1-2; unclear D gene. Germline lookup yields CDR1 MGHRA and CDR2 YSYEKL. This CDR3 region has 13 residues. V lost 1 base and J lost 6, with 9 bases in between.

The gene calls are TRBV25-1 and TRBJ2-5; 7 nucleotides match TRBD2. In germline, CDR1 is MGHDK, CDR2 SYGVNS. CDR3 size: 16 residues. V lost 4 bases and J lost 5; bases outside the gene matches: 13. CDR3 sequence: CASSGWGGEARETQYF. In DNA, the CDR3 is TGTGCCAGCAGTGGCTGGGGGGGGGAGGCAAGGGAGACCCAGTACTTC.

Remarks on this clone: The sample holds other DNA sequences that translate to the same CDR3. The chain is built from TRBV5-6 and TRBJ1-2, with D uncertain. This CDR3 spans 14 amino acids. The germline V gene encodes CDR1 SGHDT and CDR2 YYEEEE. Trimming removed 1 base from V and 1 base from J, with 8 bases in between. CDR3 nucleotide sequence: TGTGCCAGCAGCTTGCGCGGCAGTAACTATGGCTACACCTTC. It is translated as CASSLRGSNYGYTF.

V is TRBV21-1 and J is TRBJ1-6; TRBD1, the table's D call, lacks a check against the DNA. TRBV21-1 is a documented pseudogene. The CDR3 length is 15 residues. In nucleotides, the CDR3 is TGTGCCAGTAGATACAGGGGGCGGATTGATTCACCCCTCCACTTT. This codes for CASRYRGRIDSPLHF.

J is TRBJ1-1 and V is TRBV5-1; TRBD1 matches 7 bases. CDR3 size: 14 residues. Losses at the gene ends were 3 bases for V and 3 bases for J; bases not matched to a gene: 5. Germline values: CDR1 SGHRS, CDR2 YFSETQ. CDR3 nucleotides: TGCGCCAGCAGCTCGCCGACAGGGCACACTGAAGCTTTCTTT. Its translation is CASSSPTGHTEAFF. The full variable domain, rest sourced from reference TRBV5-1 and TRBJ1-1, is KAGVTQTPRYLIKTRGQQVTLSCSPISGHRSVSWYQQTPGQGLQFLFEYFSETQRNKGNFPGRFSGRQFSNSRSEMNVSTLELGDSALYLCASSSPTGHTEAFFGQGTRLTVV.

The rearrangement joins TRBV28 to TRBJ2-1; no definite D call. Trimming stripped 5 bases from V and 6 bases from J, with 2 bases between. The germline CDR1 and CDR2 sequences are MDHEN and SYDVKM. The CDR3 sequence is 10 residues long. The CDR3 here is CASSLNEQFF. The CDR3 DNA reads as TGTGCCAGCAGTCTCAATGAGCAGTTCTTC.

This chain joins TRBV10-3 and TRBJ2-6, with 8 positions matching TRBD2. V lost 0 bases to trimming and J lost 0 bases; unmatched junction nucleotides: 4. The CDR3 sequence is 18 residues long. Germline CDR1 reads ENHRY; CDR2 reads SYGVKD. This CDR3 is CAISESSGSFSGANVLTF. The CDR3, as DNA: TGTGCCATCAGTGAGTCAAGCGGGAGCTTCTCTGGGGCCAACGTCCTGACTTTC.